The 20 T cell receptor beta chains below come from one sample, sequenced in a study of T cells in Graves' hyperthyroidism and ophthalmopathy. Using RNA transcripts as the source, TCR beta CDR3 regions were amplified. The study used the HTBI primer set for a first-round RT-PCR of the TCR CDR3. TCRdb itself ran the multiplex PCR reads through MiXCR, one entry per CDR3 protein. The sample consists of roughly 500,000 distinct CDR3 sequences, 40% to 50% of them appearing once. Material for sequencing was peripheral blood or thyroid tissue (not recorded which). The receptors stem from an adult woman with Graves' disease, either hyperthyroidism or ophthalmopathy (not recorded which).

The chain combines TRBV7-9 with TRBJ1-1, with 8 bases fitting TRBD1. CDR3 size: 14 residues. Germline values: CDR1 SEHNR, CDR2 FQNEAQ (reference sequence). The V and J ends lost 3 bases and 8 bases, in that order; junction bases with no gene match: 8. In nucleotides, the CDR3 is TGTGCCAGCAGCTTCCCACCTTACAGGGGGGAAGCTTTCTTT. Translating gives CASSFPPYRGEAFF.

This clonotype was found many times. The V call is TRBV2, the J call TRBJ1-2; unclear D gene. Germline V CDR1 and CDR2: SNHLY, FYNNEI. The CDR3 contains 13 residues. V shed 4 bases and J shed 8 bases, with 14 bases lying between them. CDR3 DNA sequence: TGTGCCAGCAGTGTCCCCAGAAAGAGGGGCTACACCTTC. Protein: CASSVPRKRGYTF. Supplemented by reference TRBV2 and TRBJ1-2, the full variable domain reads EPEVTQTPSHQVTQMGQEVILRCVPISNHLYFYWYRQILGQKVEFLVSFYNNEISEKSEIFDDQFSVERPDGSNFTLKIRSTKLEDSAMYFCASSVPRKRGYTFGSGTRLTVV.

This clonotype was seen repeatedly, ten times or more. The chain links TRBV9 to TRBJ1-1; no clear D gene. Germline V gene lookup returns CDR1 SGDLS and CDR2 YYNGEE. The CDR3 runs 13 residues. V was clipped by 3 bases and J by 2 bases, with 8 bases between them. The CDR3 is CASSAHSNTEAFF. CDR3 DNA sequence: TGTGCCAGCAGCGCCCATTCCAACACTGAAGCTTTCTTT.

The chain combines TRBV29-1 with TRBJ2-7; D unresolved. In germline, CDR1 is SQVTM, CDR2 ANQGSEA. The ends were cut back, 5 bases at V and 2 bases at J, with 13 bases in the middle. This CDR3 has 13 residues. The CDR3: CSVNPSNTYEQYF. For the CDR3, the DNA is TGCAGCGTTAACCCCTCGAACACCTACGAGCAGTACTTC.

This clonotype was counted only a few times. It may be a read error: a sequence one base away is much more abundant. The chain couples TRBV7-2 to TRBJ2-7; no definite D call. The end of the DNA fits TRBJ2-1 better, so the J call may be wrong. CDR1 SGHTA and CDR2 FQGNSA come from the germline V gene. This CDR3 spans 15 amino acids. CDR3 protein: CASSLVVGLTYEQFF. CDR3 coding DNA: TGTGCCAGCAGCTTAGTGGTGGGGTTGACCTACGAGCAGTTCTTC.

The chain has TRBV5-1 and TRBJ2-7; 13 bases are shared with TRBD2. With 5 bases clipped from V and 2 bases from J, the junction kept 4 bases outside the gene matches. CDR1 is SGHRS, CDR2 YFSETQ, per germline. CDR3 size: 15 residues. CDR3 loop: CASRPGLAGAYEQYF. CDR3 nucleotide sequence: TGCGCCAGCAGACCTGGACTAGCGGGAGCCTACGAGCAGTACTTC.

V usage is TRBV29-1 and J usage is TRBJ2-7; 9 bases are a match to TRBD1. The CDR3 length is 11 residues. V was clipped by 7 bases and J by 6 bases; unmatched bases: 4. Germline V gene lookup returns CDR1 SQVTM and CDR2 ANQGSEA. The DNA for the CDR3 is TGCAGCGCGGGACAGGGCCTCGAGCAGTACTTC. Protein product: CSAGQGLEQYF.

This clonotype was seen a handful of times. This chain connects TRBV29-1 to TRBJ1-2; tentatively, D is TRBD1 (6 bases). The germline V gene has CDR1 SQVTM and CDR2 ANQGSEA. Trimming shortened V by 4 bases and J by 6 bases, and 9 bases separated the two germline ends. The length of the CDR3 is 11 residues. Here the CDR3 reads CSVVGGHGYTF. The CDR3, as DNA: TGCAGCGTTGTTGGGGGGCATGGCTACACCTTC.

The chain carries TRBV10-3 and TRBJ2-7; TRBD1 matches at 11 bases. CDR1 is ENHRY, CDR2 SYGVKD, per germline. The CDR3 is made up of 15 amino acids. Trimming removed 5 bases from V and 4 bases from J; junction bases left unmatched: 7. The CDR3 spells CAISTGTGGRYEQYF. In DNA, the CDR3 is TGTGCCATCAGTACCGGGACAGGGGGAAGGTACGAGCAGTACTTC.

The rearrangement joins TRBV7-8 to TRBJ2-7; 8 positions agree with TRBD2. Germline V gene lookup returns CDR1 SGHVS and CDR2 FQNEAQ. Trimming at V came to 5 bases and at J to 6 bases, leaving 12 bases not matched to a gene. The CDR3 totals 15 residues. CDR3 loop: CASSSGGLLAGEQYF. Written as DNA, the CDR3 is TGTGCCAGCAGCAGCGGCGGGCTCCTAGCGGGCGAGCAGTACTTC.

The chain combines TRBV7-9 with TRBJ1-6; 9 bases agree with TRBD1. Per the germline V gene, CDR1 is SEHNR and CDR2 is FQNEAQ (reference sequence). V lost 5 bases and J lost 6; bases outside the gene matches: 5. The CDR3 sequence is 15 residues long. The DNA for the CDR3 is TGTGCCAGCAGCCAATCGGGACAGGGTAATTCACCCCTCCACTTT. This sequence encodes CASSQSGQGNSPLHF.

This chain connects TRBV12-5 to TRBJ2-7; D ambiguous. V lost 6 bases and J lost 3, with 9 bases in between. Germline V gene sequence: CDR1 LGHNT, CDR2 FRNRAP. This CDR3 has 12 residues. The CDR3 loop reads CASGFHGYEQYF. For the CDR3, the DNA is TGTGCTAGTGGCTTCCACGGCTACGAGCAGTACTTC. The full variable domain, completed using reference TRBV12-5 and TRBJ2-7, is DARVTQTPRHKVTEMGQEVTMRCQPILGHNTVFWYRQTMMQGLELLAYFRNRAPLDDSGMPKDRFSAEMPDATLATLKIQPSEPRDSAVYFCASGFHGYEQYFGPGTRLTVT.

The genes are TRBV10-3 and TRBJ2-2; D gene ambiguous. V lost 6 bases, J lost 0 bases, and 11 bases lay in between. Germline CDR1 reads ENHRY; CDR2 reads SYGVKD. This CDR3 spans 15 amino acids. The CDR3 reads CAISASPSNTGELFF. The CDR3 nucleotides are TGTGCCATCAGCGCGTCTCCCTCGAACACCGGGGAGCTGTTTTTT.

This clonotype was picked up a small number of times. The gene calls are TRBV9 and TRBJ2-5, with 7 bases aligning to TRBD2. V was pared by 4 bases and J by 5 bases, with 17 bases of the junction left unmatched. In germline, CDR1 is SGDLS, CDR2 YYNGEE. This CDR3 spans 17 amino acids. The CDR3 here is CASSPGGGGSVRETQYF. The CDR3 DNA is TGTGCCAGCAGCCCGGGAGGTGGCGGGAGCGTCCGGGAGACCCAGTACTTC.

This rearrangement joins TRBV19 to TRBJ1-6; no reliable D call. The V gene's germline CDR1 is LNHDA and CDR2 SQIVND (reference sequence). CDR3 length equals 17 residues. With 3 bases removed from V and 10 bases from J, the gap between germline ends came to 22 bases. CDR3 coding DNA: TGTGCCAGTAGTATGGCCCGGGTACGGTCCTTTGCGTCACCCCTCCACTTT. It encodes CASSMARVRSFASPLHF.

This clonotype has at least ten counts. The chain couples TRBV2 to TRBJ2-2, with D possibly matching TRBD2 (6 bases). The CDR3 has 14 amino acids. Trimming cost V 6 bases and J 4 bases, with 12 bases left between them. Germline lookup yields CDR1 SNHLY and CDR2 FYNNEI. The DNA for the CDR3 is TGTGCCAGCAGCTGGAGGGCCGGCACCGGGGAGCTGTTTTTT. Translating gives CASSWRAGTGELFF.

This clonotype was detected many times. The rearrangement uses TRBV9 and TRBJ2-5; D is possibly TRBD1 (5 bases). This CDR3 is 16 amino acids long. V was pared by 0 bases and J by 4 bases, with 16 bases between. Germline lookup yields CDR1 SGDLS and CDR2 YYNGEE. The CDR3 coding sequence is TGTGCCAGCAGCGTAGGTGGGGCCGGTTCCGCAGAGACCCAGTACTTC. As protein: CASSVGGAGSAETQYF.

The V gene is TRBV29-1, the J gene TRBJ2-2; tentatively, D is TRBD2 (5 bases). This CDR3 has 13 residues. Trimming shortened V by 5 bases and J by 7 bases, and 14 bases separated the two germline ends. Germline CDR1 and CDR2: SQVTM and ANQGSEA. CDR3 sequence reads: CSVLKRGNGELFF. The CDR3 region has the DNA TGCAGCGTTCTCAAGCGAGGGAACGGGGAGCTGTTTTTT.

V and J are TRBV2 and TRBJ2-3; perhaps TRBD2 as D (7 bases). V was trimmed by 7 bases and J by 1 base, leaving 18 bases between them. The CDR3 spans 16 residues. The V gene's germline CDR1 is SNHLY and CDR2 FYNNEI. The CDR3 protein is CASIRGAGARTDTQYF. CDR3 sequence (DNA): TGTGCCAGCATCCGGGGGGCGGGCGCTCGCACAGATACGCAGTATTTT.

This clonotype was seen only a few times. The CDR3 protein is CASTSTAGRPQHF. CDR3 in DNA: TGTGCCAGTACGTCAACGGCCGGACGACCCCAGCATTTT. The genes are TRBV6-1 and TRBJ1-5; the D is unclear. V was pared by 9 bases and J by 10 bases, with 19 bases between. CDR1 MNHNS and CDR2 SASEGT come from the germline V gene. The CDR3 has 13 residues.